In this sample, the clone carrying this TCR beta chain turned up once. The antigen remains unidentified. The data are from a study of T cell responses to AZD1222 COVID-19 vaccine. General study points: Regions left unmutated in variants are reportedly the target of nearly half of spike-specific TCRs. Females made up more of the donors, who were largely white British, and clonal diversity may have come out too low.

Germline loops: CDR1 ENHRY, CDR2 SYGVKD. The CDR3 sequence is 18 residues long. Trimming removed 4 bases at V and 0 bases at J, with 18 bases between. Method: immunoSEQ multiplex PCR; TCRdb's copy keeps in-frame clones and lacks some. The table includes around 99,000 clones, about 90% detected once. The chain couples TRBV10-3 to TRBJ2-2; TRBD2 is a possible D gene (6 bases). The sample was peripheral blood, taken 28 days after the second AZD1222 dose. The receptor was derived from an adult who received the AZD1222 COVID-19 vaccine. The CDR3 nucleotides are TGTGCCATCAGTGGGGCGAGGGACGGGAGTTCGAACACCGGGGAGCTGTTTTTT. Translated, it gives CAISGARDGSSNTGELFF.